This TCR beta chain was recovered during a study of cytomegalovirus exposure and HLA in healthy donors. PCR was performed using 60 Vbeta and 13 Jbeta primers. This table comes from immunoSEQ multiplex PCR, and its TCRdb copy is limited to in-frame clones, with some not included. This sample has 180,000 or so clones, with 75% to 85% found just once. This receptor was identified in a woman younger than 35 in good health and CMV-seropositive. Sample: PBMCs.

This CDR3 is CAWRRGWETQYF. The CDR3 DNA is TGTGCCTGGAGGCGGGGCTGGGAGACCCAGTACTTC. The chain has TRBV30 and TRBJ2-5; weak D call: TRBD2 (6 bases). From germline, CDR1 is GTSNPN and CDR2 SVGIG (reference sequence). V dropped 3 bases and J dropped 5 bases, with 10 bases sitting between them. The CDR3 totals 12 residues.